This TCR beta chain was identified in a study of glioma-infiltrating T cells after dendritic cell vaccination (dated by TCRdb to 2016 to 2017). For the study in its entirety: Of the roughly 15 glioblastoma patients in the cohort, all drawn from Phase I and II dendritic cell vaccination trials, 9 were newly diagnosed and 6 had recurrent disease. Autologous tumor lysate-pulsed dendritic cell vaccination was administered to the patients between about 2003 and 2013. To make the vaccine, monocyte-derived dendritic cells were cultured for less than nine days with IL-4 and GM-CSF and then pulsed overnight with autologous tumor lysate. Patients received three intradermal dendritic cell vaccine injections at biweekly intervals in the arm below the axilla. Tumor-infiltrating lymphocyte content was quantified and tumor and blood repertoires were compared in dendritic cell-vaccinated glioblastoma patients by deep sequencing of TCR beta CDR3 regions. Survival after dendritic cell vaccination was correlated with TCR sequencing metrics such as TIL content and the overlap between tumor and blood repertoires. The study at large found these results: The three-group TCR overlap response model was characterized as speculative, and prospective validation of the model was stated to be required. Longer time to progression and overall survival after dendritic cell vaccination were predicted by higher estimated pretreatment TIL content. No direct relationship between TCR clonality and survival was found, suggesting a diverse polyclonal response may matter. The cohort was small and heterogeneous, few patients had complete blood and tumor sets, and even fewer had initial-recurrent tumor pairs.

Comment on this clone: Which antigen it targets is not known. No base qualities exist here, and no much larger clone lies one base off it.

Patients were selected on the basis of adequate residual fresh-frozen tumor tissue and more than two years of available survival data. None of the glioblastoma patients carried an isocitrate dehydrogenase mutation, although molecular status otherwise varied. PBMC were collected before vaccination, two weeks after the third vaccination, and at tumor progression if tumor progression occurred. The Qiagen DNeasy Blood extraction Kit was used to extract genomic DNA. Using the immunoSEQ assay, TCRB CDR3 regions were amplified from roughly 2 micrograms of genomic DNA, or from all available DNA when less than that was on hand. The multiplex PCR employed 60 forward primers targeting TCR V beta segments and 13 reverse primers targeting J beta segments. Synthetic control templates were spiked into each sample at limiting dilution to estimate reads per starting template. The Illumina HiSeq System generated 87 bp sequencing reads. On the authors' methods: PCR and sequencing errors were removed by a nearest neighbor algorithm that merged closely related sequences. TCR overlap was defined as the percentage of unique tumor TCR beta sequences that were also present in the same patient's peripheral blood. TCRdb re-hosts the immuneACCESS table, in-frame sequences only. Its copies lack some clones; in the studies checked, an unresolved V gene accounts for under half of them, and the cause for the rest is not known. V and J calls and clone size are given by that table; D and trimming were obtained from the DNA. This sample is represented by about 90,000 clones; 70% to 90% of them were singletons. The ten largest clones take up over 2.5% of the sample.

The sample here was blood, taken before dendritic cell vaccination. The clonotype was recovered from a human donor with glioblastoma.

The DNA is TGCGCCAGCAGCCAAGAACAGGGATACTATGGCTACACCTTC. Its translation is CASSQEQGYYGYTF. Here the chain combines TRBV4-3 and TRBJ1-2; the D region possibly corresponds to TRBD1 (6 bases align). The CDR3 sequence holds 14 residues, the cysteine and phenylalanine included. CDR3 DNA only is kept here, 42 bases in frame from base 1. V and J are truncated by 0 bases and 3 bases respectively, leaving an intervening sequence of 8 bases. Sequences LGHNA (CDR1) and YSLEER (CDR2) are obtained from the germline V gene.